The T cell receptor beta chain described here comes from a study of T cell responses to AZD1222 COVID-19 vaccine. This CDR3 contains 15 residues. Germline loops: CDR1 MNHNS, CDR2 SASEGT. The trim removed 3 bases at V and 8 bases at J, leaving 6 bases unmatched. Sequencing used immunoSEQ multiplex PCR; TCRdb keeps in-frame clones, though not all of them. This table has about 120,000 clones, about 82% appearing once. The receptor was isolated from an adult who received the AZD1222 COVID-19 vaccine. Source: peripheral blood, taken 28 days after the second AZD1222 dose. The rearrangement uses TRBV6-1 and TRBJ1-6; TRBD1 matches at 8 bases. The CDR3: CASSDQGAADSPLHF. DNA for the CDR3: TGTGCCAGCAGTGACCAGGGGGCGGCTGATTCACCCCTCCACTTT.